This TCR beta chain was sequenced during a study of regulatory T cells in long-lasting Graves disease. Looking at the study overall: Treatment with antithyroid drugs for over 5 years, together with positive TSH receptor antibodies, meant persistent Graves' disease. The study's findings and limits: It was possible that the small sample size reduced accuracy. Among the persistent patients, 2,500 to 3,500 public clonotypes were shared, more than the roughly 970 shared among new patients.

Time point denoted: persistent/refractory GD, antithyroid drugs over 5 years with positive TRAb. There was RNA extracted from PBMCs, and the TCR library was made from it. The guidelines of the American Thyroid Association were the basis for diagnosing Graves' disease. Trimming cost V 1 base and J 4 bases; bases outside gene matches: 9. The CDR3 loop spans 16 amino acids. Germline V gene data show CDR1 as SEHNR and CDR2 as FQNEAQ (reference sequence). This clonotype occurred many times. Its antigen remains unknown. Libraries of TCR beta came from iRepertoire HTBI primers plus Arm-PCR of CDR3 regions. TCRdb reprocessed the multiplex PCR reads via MiXCR and lists one record per CDR3 protein. In the table there are around 300,000 distinct CDR3 sequences, more than 20% of which are singletons.

The TCR comes from a female donor with Graves disease. The chain carries TRBV7-9 and TRBJ2-5; the match to TRBD1 covers 7 bases. The sample here was peripheral blood mononuclear cells (PBMCs), taken when the disease was refractory, from a patient treated with antithyroid drugs. The DNA of the CDR3 is TGTGCCAGCAGCTTAGAGTATCGGGACAGAGGAGAGACCCAGTACTTC. Amino acids: CASSLEYRDRGETQYF.